The entry below gives a single TCR beta chain sequence along with its context. This specimen comes from a study of control samples from healthy donors and cancer patients. Assay: immunoSEQ multiplex PCR; the TCRdb copy retains only in-frame clones and omits some. The table records about 140,000 clones, around nine tenths of them present only once. V was cut by 0 bases and J by 3 bases, with 14 bases left in between. Germline V gene data show CDR1 as MNHEY and CDR2 as SMNVEV (reference sequence). The CDR3 is 16 residues long. This clonotype was sampled from a woman aged 25 to 39 in good health. V gene TRBV27 combines with J gene TRBJ1-1, with D maybe TRBD1 (6 bases). The sequencing sample was made of blood. The CDR3 reads CASSLSPTGKDTEAFF. CDR3 DNA: TGTGCCAGCAGTTTATCCCCGACAGGAAAAGACACTGAAGCTTTCTTT.